The 23 T cell receptor beta chains given below trace back to one sample, sequenced in a study of blood T cell repertoires in COVID-19. The protocol was immunoSEQ multiplex PCR, while the TCRdb copy is restricted to in-frame clones and leaves out a portion. The table includes about 440,000 clones, around 88% detected once. Source material: peripheral blood. All receptors come from a woman between 50 and 59 years old with COVID-19, enrolled during active disease.

This chain joins TRBV5-8 and TRBJ1-4; D possibly corresponds to TRBD1 (6 bases). Trimming stripped 0 bases from V and 8 bases from J, with 11 bases between. The CDR3 is made up of 14 amino acids. Germline-derived CDR1 and CDR2 are SGHTS and YDEGEE. The CDR3 here is CASSLANRVEKLFF. CDR3 DNA sequence: TGTGCCAGCAGCTTGGCCAACAGGGTAGAAAAACTGTTTTTT.

The J gene is TRBJ2-7, the V gene TRBV5-5, with no clear D. From germline, CDR1 is SGHKS and CDR2 YYEKEE (reference sequence). CDR3 length: 13 residues. The ends were cut back, 2 bases at V and 0 bases at J, with 6 bases in the middle. The DNA for the CDR3 is TGTGCCAGCAGCTTCCGAGACTCCTACGAGCAGTACTTC. Its translation is CASSFRDSYEQYF.

The chain couples TRBV3-1 (or the pseudogene TRBV3-2) to TRBJ2-7; D perhaps matches TRBD1 (6 bases). The V gene's germline CDR1 is LGHDT and CDR2 YNNKEL (reference sequence). The CDR3 is made up of 14 amino acids. Trimming stripped 4 bases from V and 6 bases from J, with 16 bases between. The CDR3 region is CASSRWTERREQYF. The DNA of the CDR3 is TGTGCCAGCAGCCGATGGACAGAACGACGCGAGCAGTACTTC.

This chain uses TRBV9 with TRBJ2-1; 7 bases line up with TRBD2. Germline V gives CDR1 SGDLS, CDR2 YYNGEE. V lost 3 bases to trimming and J lost 5 bases; unmatched junction nucleotides: 11. This CDR3 is 16 amino acids long. CDR3 amino acids: CASSDPRLASHNEQFF. CDR3 DNA sequence: TGTGCCAGCAGCGACCCCCGACTAGCTAGCCACAATGAGCAGTTCTTC.

A word on this clone: A junction end diverges from the germline sequence, so it may reflect a read error. V gene TRBV2 combines with J gene TRBJ1-5, with D unresolved. CDR1 and CDR2 (germline): SNHLY, FYNNEI. The CDR3 loop spans 15 amino acids. The CDR3 protein is CANSELGYPHQPQHF. Here the CDR3 DNA reads TGTGCCAACAGTGAACTAGGATACCCACATCAGCCCCAGCATTTT.

This clone was detected many times. CDR3 sequence (DNA): TGTGCCAGCAGTGGCGGGACAGCTCCTAGCACAGATACGCAGTATTTT. Its translation: CASSGGTAPSTDTQYF. This chain uses TRBV2 with TRBJ2-3; possible D gene TRBD1, 7 bases. CDR1 and CDR2 from the germline V gene are SNHLY and FYNNEI. The germline V and J ends were trimmed by 4 bases and 0 bases, with 14 bases remaining between them. The CDR3 has 16 residues.

The chain joins TRBV24-1 to TRBJ2-1; a possible D gene is TRBD2 (5 bases). The CDR3 totals 15 residues. Trimming cost V 4 bases and J 8 bases, with 17 bases left between them. Per the germline V gene, CDR1 is KGHDR and CDR2 is SFDVKD. This chain's CDR3 is CATSDLLGSDDEQFF. Written as DNA, the CDR3 is TGTGCCACCAGTGACCTACTAGGCTCGGACGATGAGCAGTTCTTC.

V gene TRBV12-5 combines with J gene TRBJ1-6; D uncertain. Germline lookup yields CDR1 LGHNT and CDR2 FRNRAP. Deletions cut 6 bases from V and 9 bases from J, with 18 bases between. The CDR3 sequence is 15 residues long. The CDR3 is CASGAIGVAGSPLHF. DNA of the CDR3: TGTGCTAGTGGCGCTATCGGGGTTGCTGGTTCACCCCTCCACTTT.

This chain joins TRBV19 and TRBJ1-1, with 10 bases matching TRBD1. This CDR3 has 14 amino acids. Germline lookup yields CDR1 LNHDA and CDR2 SQIVND (reference sequence). Trimming removed 6 bases from V and 5 bases from J; junction bases left unmatched: 6. The CDR3 DNA is TGTGCCAGTAGCCAGACAGGGGGCGGGACTGAAGCTTTCTTT. Its translation: CASSQTGGGTEAFF.

V usage is TRBV6-5 and J usage is TRBJ1-5, with TRBD1 identical over 8 bases. Germline V CDR1 and CDR2: MNHEY, SVGAGI. The junction had 9 bases not matched to a gene; V was cut back by 7 bases and J by 7 bases. This CDR3 spans 14 amino acids. CDR3 residues: CASNMDRDGQPQHF. DNA of the CDR3: TGTGCCAGCAACATGGACAGGGATGGGCAGCCCCAGCATTTT.

The rearrangement joins TRBV28 to TRBJ1-1; D is unclear. Trimming removed 10 bases from V and 8 bases from J, with 17 bases in between. Looked up from germline, CDR1 is MDHEN and CDR2 is SYDVKM. CDR3 length: 12 residues. The CDR3 spells CATTIGGAEAFF. The CDR3 nucleotides are TGTGCCACCACAATCGGAGGAGCAGAAGCTTTCTTT.

This chain links TRBV2 with TRBJ2-2; tentative D call: TRBD1 (5 bases). Germline CDR1 reads SNHLY; CDR2 reads FYNNEI. V was shortened by 2 bases and J by 3 bases, with 10 bases between the two germline ends. The CDR3 extends over 15 amino acids. For the CDR3, the DNA is TGTGCCAGCAGTGAAAACCGACAGCACACCGGGGAGCTGTTTTTT. This codes for CASSENRQHTGELFF.

The CDR3 DNA sequence: TGTGCCAGCAGCCCTACAGGTTATAATTCACCCCTCCACTTT. Translating it yields CASSPTGYNSPLHF. This chain connects TRBV5-4 to TRBJ1-6; D may be TRBD1 (5 bases). The CDR3 extends over 14 amino acids. The germline V gene encodes CDR1 SGHNT and CDR2 YYREEE (reference sequence). Trimming took 4 bases from V and 4 from J, leaving 9 bases between them.

The CDR3 nucleotides are TGTGCCAGCAGGACTAGCGGGGGGCGAGGGGATACGCAGTATTTT. The encoded protein is CASRTSGGRGDTQYF. This chain joins TRBV7-2 and TRBJ2-3; 13 bases agree with TRBD2. The CDR3 is 15 amino acids. The V and J ends lost 6 bases and 6 bases, in that order; junction bases with no gene match: 6. Germline CDR1 and CDR2: SGHTA and FQGNSA.

V usage is TRBV7-9 and J usage is TRBJ1-1; D might be TRBD1 (6 bases). CDR3 length equals 14 residues. Per the germline V gene, CDR1 is SEHNR and CDR2 is FQNEAQ (reference sequence). Trimming removed 5 bases at V and 0 bases at J, with 10 bases between. DNA of the CDR3: TGTGCCAGCAGCCTTACAGGGCTGAACACTGAAGCTTTCTTT. Translated, it gives CASSLTGLNTEAFF.

The DNA of the CDR3 is TGTGCCAGTGGAGGTGGCTACACCTTC. This encodes CASGGGYTF. This sequence joins TRBV19 and TRBJ1-2; D is ambiguous. Between the trimmed V and J ends, which lost 8 bases and 7 bases, there was a span of 5 bases. The CDR3 has 9 amino acids. Germline CDR1 reads LNHDA; CDR2 reads SQIVND (reference sequence).

The gene calls are TRBV4-1 and TRBJ2-3, with D possibly TRBD1 on 5 matching bases. V lost 0 bases and J lost 4, with 14 bases in between. Germline V CDR1 and CDR2: MGHRA, YSYEKL. This CDR3 has 16 amino acids. In DNA, the CDR3 is TGCGCCAGCAGCCAAGACTGGACACTGGCCGCAGATACGCAGTATTTT. This translates into CASSQDWTLAADTQYF.

The chain joins TRBV15 to TRBJ2-1, with 10 bases that match TRBD1. Germline CDR1 and CDR2: LNHNV and YYDKDF (reference sequence). V lost 6 bases and J lost 12; bases outside the gene matches: 14. The CDR3 consists of 15 residues. This CDR3 reads CATSTDRGRRTPQFF. Here the CDR3 DNA reads TGTGCCACCAGTACCGACAGGGGGCGACGAACTCCGCAGTTCTTC. The entire variable domain, with the rest obtained from reference TRBV15 and TRBJ2-1, is as follows: DAMVIQNPRYQVTQFGKPVTLSCSQTLNHNVMYWYQQKSSQAPKLLFHYYDKDFNNEADTPDNFQSRRPNTSFCFLDIRSPGLGDTAMYLCATSTDRGRRTPQFFGPGTRLTVL.

A note on this clone: The sample carries other DNA sequences with the same CDR3. The chain combines TRBV11-3 with TRBJ2-1, with 10 bases fitting TRBD2. In germline, CDR1 is SGHNT, CDR2 YENEEA. The CDR3 is made up of 16 amino acids. V lost 3 bases to trimming and J lost 3 bases; unmatched junction nucleotides: 5. CDR3 amino acids: CASSLGTSGVYNEQFF. In DNA, the CDR3 is TGTGCCAGCAGCTTGGGAACTAGCGGGGTCTACAATGAGCAGTTCTTC.

The V call is TRBV3-1 (or the pseudogene TRBV3-2), the J call TRBJ2-2; 7 nucleotides align to TRBD1. Germline V gives CDR1 LGHDT, CDR2 YNNKEL (reference sequence). With 4 bases clipped from V and 5 bases from J, the junction kept 16 bases outside the gene matches. This CDR3 spans 18 amino acids. Written as DNA, the CDR3 is TGTGCCAGCAGCCTCCTCCAGATAGGGAAGGGGGCAACCGGGGAGCTGTTTTTT. Translation: CASSLLQIGKGATGELFF.

A few counts support this clone. The DNA for the CDR3 is TGTGCCACCAGACAGGGTATGGGCTATGGCTACACCTTC. Protein: CATRQGMGYGYTF. V gene TRBV6-4 combines with J gene TRBJ1-2; 7 nucleotides agree with TRBD1. CDR1 and CDR2 from the germline V gene are MRHNA and SNTAGT. The J segment lost 4 bases and the V segment lost 10 bases, leaving 9 bases of the junction unmatched. The CDR3 consists of 13 residues.

This chain joins TRBV9 and TRBJ1-2; D not resolved. The CDR3 totals 13 residues. The germline CDR1 and CDR2 sequences are SGDLS and YYNGEE. With 2 bases removed from V and 3 bases from J, the gap between germline ends came to 8 bases. CDR3 residues: CASSVNRDYGYTF. DNA for the CDR3: TGTGCCAGCAGCGTGAACCGGGACTATGGCTACACCTTC.

The J gene is TRBJ1-3, the V gene TRBV3-1 (or the pseudogene TRBV3-2); D might be TRBD1 (6 bases). Germline loops: CDR1 LGHDT, CDR2 YNNKEL (reference sequence). The CDR3 runs 15 residues. The V end was cut by 0 bases, the J end by 6 bases, with 12 bases between. CDR3 protein: CASSQEYRGTNTIYF. CDR3 nucleotides: TGTGCCAGCAGCCAAGAGTATAGGGGGACAAACACCATATATTTT.